The 22 T cell receptor beta chains below all came from one sample that was sequenced in a study of blood T cell repertoires in COVID-19. Profiling relied on immunoSEQ multiplex PCR, and the TCRdb table lists in-frame clones only, not all of them. The sample lists under 300,000 clones; 85% were seen once. The sequenced sample consisted of peripheral blood. The receptors originated from a human donor in a cohort sampled during active COVID-19.

The chain employs TRBV7-2 and TRBJ2-1, with a possible D match to TRBD2 (6 bases). The V end was cut by 1 base, the J end by 2 bases, with 9 bases between. Germline values: CDR1 SGHTA, CDR2 FQGNSA. CDR3 length equals 15 residues. The CDR3 DNA is TGTGCCAGCAGCTTAGAGCGGGCTGCCTACAATGAGCAGTTCTTC. Its translation is CASSLERAAYNEQFF.

The chain uses TRBV5-1 and TRBJ2-1; a weak D match, TRBD2 (5 bases). V was shortened by 0 bases and J by 12 bases, with 13 bases between the two germline ends. CDR3 length: 13 residues. Germline CDR1 is SGHRS and CDR2 is YFSETQ. The CDR3 DNA reads TGCGCCAGCAGCTTGGGAGGAGGAGACGGGCAGTTCTTC. It translates to CASSLGGGDGQFF.

Only one count was recorded for this clone. The chain joins TRBV6-5 to TRBJ2-5; D perhaps matches TRBD1 (6 bases). V shed 4 bases and J shed 5 bases, with 20 bases lying between them. Germline V CDR1 and CDR2: MNHEY, SVGAGI. The CDR3 sequence is 16 residues long. The CDR3 bases are TGTGCCAGCAGTTTCTCCTCCGGGACACCGCTCGAGACCCAGTACTTC. This encodes CASSFSSGTPLETQYF.

V usage is TRBV18 and J usage is TRBJ2-1; 10 nucleotides line up with TRBD2. CDR1 is KGHSH and CDR2 is LQKENI in the germline V gene. The CDR3 loop spans 17 amino acids. The J segment lost 7 bases and the V segment lost 2 bases, leaving 11 bases of the junction unmatched. The CDR3 loop reads CASSPSSGRVSSNEQFF. The CDR3 bases are TGTGCCAGCTCACCATCCAGCGGGAGGGTCAGTAGTAATGAGCAGTTCTTC.

The chain combines TRBV28 with TRBJ2-7, with 9 bases that match TRBD2. The CDR3 runs to 14 residues. CDR1 and CDR2 from the germline V gene are MDHEN and SYDVKM. V shed 4 bases, J shed 3 bases, and the junction held 4 bases outside the gene matches. CDR3 amino acids: CASSSLTSGYEQYF. CDR3 DNA: TGTGCCAGCAGTTCTTTGACTAGCGGCTACGAGCAGTACTTC.

This chain uses TRBV3-1 (or the pseudogene TRBV3-2) with TRBJ1-3; tentative D call: TRBD1 (6 bases). In germline, CDR1 is LGHDT, CDR2 YNNKEL (reference sequence). Trimming removed 0 bases from V and 3 bases from J, with 21 bases in between. The CDR3 totals 19 residues. The DNA of the CDR3 is TGTGCCAGCAGCCAAGACTGGGGTAGGGGGTCCCGTTATGGAAACACCATATATTTT. Amino acid sequence: CASSQDWGRGSRYGNTIYF.

This clone was picked up one time. This rearrangement joins TRBV19 to TRBJ2-1, with 9 bases identical to TRBD2. The ends lost 4 bases at V and 12 bases at J; junction bases unmatched: 13. The CDR3 runs to 15 residues. Looked up from germline, CDR1 is LNHDA and CDR2 is SQIVND (reference sequence). The CDR3 sequence is CASSTLAGSAQRQFF. CDR3 DNA: TGTGCCAGTAGTACTCTAGCGGGATCTGCCCAACGGCAGTTCTTC. Combining the CDR3 with reference TRBV19 and TRBJ2-1 gives the whole variable domain DGGITQSPKYLFRKEGQNVTLSCEQNLNHDAMYWYRQDPGQGLRLIYYSQIVNDFQKGDIAEGYSVSREKKESFPLTVTSAQKNPTAFYLCASSTLAGSAQRQFFGPGTRLTVL.

The chain employs TRBV27 and TRBJ1-2; the match to TRBD1 covers 7 bases. This CDR3 comprises 14 residues. J gave up 8 bases and V 6 bases, and 12 bases lay outside the gene matches. Germline V gives CDR1 MNHEY, CDR2 SMNVEV (reference sequence). In nucleotides, the CDR3 is TGTGCCAGCAGCGGACAGGTGGGTCGAGAAGGCTACACCTTC. Its protein is CASSGQVGREGYTF.

This clone was counted many times. V gene TRBV21-1 combines with J gene TRBJ2-6; no DNA check was done on the table's D call, TRBD1. TRBV21-1 constitutes a pseudogene. The CDR3 loop spans 15 amino acids. The CDR3 protein is CASSKSTAGANVLTF. In DNA, the CDR3 is TGTGCCAGCAGCAAATCGACAGCTGGGGCCAACGTCCTGACTTTC.

The V call is TRBV7-9, the J call TRBJ1-1; no clear D. The ends were cut back, 7 bases at V and 1 base at J, with 16 bases in the middle. Germline CDR1 is SEHNR and CDR2 is FQNEAQ (reference sequence). CDR3 length: 15 amino acids. CDR3 protein: CASTPKGDSNTEAFF. The CDR3 coding sequence is TGTGCCAGCACCCCCAAAGGTGACTCGAACACTGAAGCTTTCTTT.

This clone is a singleton in its sample. The chain uses TRBV6-2 or TRBV6-3 and TRBJ2-7; 10 bases are a match to TRBD2. The CDR3 sequence is 14 residues long. CDR1 is MNHEY, CDR2 SVGEGT, per germline. V trimming: 6 bases; J trimming: 1 base; junction bases outside the gene matches: 3. As DNA, the CDR3 is TGTGCCAGCAGCCGTAGCGGGAGGTCCTACGAGCAGTACTTC. This gives the protein CASSRSGRSYEQYF.

The rearrangement links TRBV3-1 (or the pseudogene TRBV3-2) to TRBJ2-3, with D perhaps TRBD2 (5 bases). Trimming stripped 1 base from V and 0 bases from J, with 8 bases between. The germline V gene encodes CDR1 LGHDT and CDR2 YNNKEL (reference sequence). The CDR3 loop spans 15 amino acids. As DNA, the CDR3 is TGTGCCAGCAGCCAAGCGAGGACTAGCACAGATACGCAGTATTTT. This gives the protein CASSQARTSTDTQYF.

In its sample, this clone was seen once. V and J are TRBV15 and TRBJ2-7; 7 bases align to TRBD1. The CDR3 has 13 amino acids. In germline, CDR1 is LNHNV, CDR2 YYDKDF (reference sequence). J gave up 6 bases and V 5 bases, and 7 bases lay outside the gene matches. The DNA for the CDR3 is TGTGCCACCAGCTTCCTAGGGGGCTCCGAGCAGTACTTC. Residues: CATSFLGGSEQYF.

The chain carries TRBV9 and TRBJ2-3; D might be TRBD2 (6 bases). Germline loops: CDR1 SGDLS, CDR2 YYNGEE. The V and J ends lost 0 bases and 3 bases respectively, with 14 bases between them. The CDR3 totals 16 residues. CDR3 nucleotide sequence: TGTGCCAGCAGCGTAGATAGGGGCGGGACGACAGATACGCAGTATTTT. This encodes CASSVDRGGTTDTQYF.

The chain carries TRBV7-2 and TRBJ2-1; maybe TRBD2 (7 bases). The germline V and J ends were trimmed by 6 bases and 4 bases, with 19 bases remaining between them. The CDR3 is made up of 16 amino acids. The germline V gene encodes CDR1 SGHTA and CDR2 FQGNSA. This CDR3 reads CASRTERGGLYNEQFF. DNA of the CDR3: TGTGCCAGCAGAACCGAAAGGGGGGGGTTATACAATGAGCAGTTCTTC. Filled out from reference TRBV7-2 and TRBJ2-1, the complete variable domain reads GAGVSQSPSNKVTEKGKDVELRCDPISGHTALYWYRQSLGQGLEFLIYFQGNSAPDKSGLPSDRFSAERTGGSVSTLTIQRTQQEDSAVYLCASRTERGGLYNEQFFGPGTRLTVL.

The chain carries TRBV7-9 and TRBJ1-2; maybe TRBD1 (5 bases). The germline V gene encodes CDR1 SEHNR and CDR2 FQNEAQ (reference sequence). V was shortened by 2 bases and J by 6 bases, with 10 bases between the two germline ends. The CDR3 sequence is 13 residues long. The CDR3 DNA is TGTGCCAGCAGCTTATTGTTCAGGGATGGCTACACCTTC. Its translation is CASSLLFRDGYTF.

The rearrangement joins TRBV29-1 to TRBJ2-7; D possibly corresponds to TRBD2 (6 bases). The V gene's germline CDR1 is SQVTM and CDR2 ANQGSEA. The V gene lost 4 bases and the J gene lost 0 bases, with 16 bases spanning the gap. The CDR3 covers 15 residues. The CDR3 is CSVAGTDSSSYEQYF. The CDR3 DNA reads TGCAGCGTTGCCGGGACTGATTCTAGCTCCTACGAGCAGTACTTC.

The rearrangement uses TRBV6-1 and TRBJ1-6; D perhaps matches TRBD1 (6 bases). The CDR3 consists of 14 residues. Germline V gene sequence: CDR1 MNHNS, CDR2 SASEGT. V lost 2 bases to trimming and J lost 9 bases, with 11 bases between them. DNA of the CDR3: TGTGCCAGCAGTGAACTCGGGACAAGTTCACCCCTCCACTTT. It codes for CASSELGTSSPLHF.

The chain is built from TRBV27 and TRBJ2-3, with a weak D call TRBD2 (6 bases). The length of the CDR3 is 13 residues. V dropped 6 bases and J dropped 6 bases, with 13 bases sitting between them. Germline V lookup: CDR1 MNHEY, CDR2 SMNVEV (reference sequence). DNA of the CDR3: TGTGCCAGCAGCCTTCCTGCGGGGGATACGCAGTATTTT. Translating it yields CASSLPAGDTQYF.

The J gene is TRBJ2-3, the V gene TRBV18, with 12 bases identical to TRBD2. CDR3 length: 16 residues. Germline CDR1 reads KGHSH; CDR2 reads LQKENI. After removal of 4 bases from V and 2 bases from J, the junction contained 4 bases not matched to a gene. CDR3 residues: CASSLWTSGITDTQYF. CDR3 DNA sequence: TGTGCCAGCTCACTCTGGACTAGCGGGATCACAGATACGCAGTATTTT.

V is TRBV5-1 and J is TRBJ1-5; TRBD1 aligns across 7 bases. V shed 0 bases, J shed 0 bases, and the junction held 18 bases outside the gene matches. Germline V gene lookup returns CDR1 SGHRS and CDR2 YFSETQ. The CDR3 loop spans 21 amino acids. The CDR3 bases are TGCGCCAGCAGCTTGGCTGCCGTATGGGACAGATTGGGGGCTAGCAATCAGCCCCAGCATTTT. Protein sequence: CASSLAAVWDRLGASNQPQHF.

This sequence joins TRBV19 and TRBJ1-1, with 8 bases that match TRBD1. This CDR3 contains 14 residues. The junction had 5 bases not matched to a gene; V was cut back by 6 bases and J by 2 bases. Germline V CDR1 and CDR2: LNHDA, SQIVND (reference sequence). The CDR3 nucleotides are TGTGCCAGTAGACCGACAGGGGAAAACACTGAAGCTTTCTTT. This gives the protein CASRPTGENTEAFF.